What follows are 30 T cell receptor beta chains derived from one specimen sequenced in a study of blood T cell repertoires in COVID-19. Only in-frame clones appear in the TCRdb table, and some are missing; sequencing was by immunoSEQ multiplex PCR. This table holds more than 120,000 clones, around nine tenths found once. The sample was peripheral blood. Receptors were obtained from a woman aged 50 to 60 with active or convalescent COVID-19.

The chain employs TRBV6-6 and TRBJ1-2, with 7 bases identical to TRBD1. The J segment lost 12 bases and the V segment lost 6 bases, leaving 13 bases of the junction unmatched. Germline CDR1 MNHNY, CDR2 SVGAGI (reference sequence). The CDR3 covers 13 residues. The CDR3 reads CASRPGQLPANTF. DNA for the CDR3: TGTGCCAGCAGACCGGGACAGCTCCCGGCTAACACCTTC.

J is TRBJ2-7 and V is TRBV5-4; D perhaps matches TRBD1 (6 bases). The V and J ends lost 0 bases and 2 bases respectively, with 9 bases between them. This CDR3 contains 14 residues. CDR1 is SGHNT, CDR2 YYREEE, per germline (reference sequence). In DNA, the CDR3 is TGTGCCAGCAGCTTGGTGGGGGCCCCCTACGAGCAGTACTTC. Its protein is CASSLVGAPYEQYF.

This clone was seen only once. A junction end diverges from the germline sequence, so it may reflect a read error. V usage is TRBV4-2 and J usage is TRBJ2-1, with 9 bases fitting TRBD2. Germline V lookup: CDR1 LGHNA, CDR2 YNFKEQ. There are 14 residues in the CDR3. The CDR3 protein is CAGSRRGGDNEQFF. The DNA of the CDR3 is TGTGCCGGCAGCCGGCGGGGGGGCGACAATGAGCAGTTCTTC.

V gene TRBV5-1 combines with J gene TRBJ2-2; D is ambiguous. The V gene lost 3 bases and the J gene lost 6 bases, with 12 bases spanning the gap. This CDR3 comprises 14 residues. The germline V gene has CDR1 SGHRS and CDR2 YFSETQ. In DNA, the CDR3 is TGCGCCAGCAGCTACAAGGTAGCCCCCGGGGAGCTGTTTTTT. Its protein product is CASSYKVAPGELFF.

The rearrangement links TRBV11-2 to TRBJ2-7, with 9 bases fitting TRBD2. With 4 bases clipped from V and 6 bases from J, the junction kept 10 bases outside the gene matches. Germline assignment: CDR1 SGHAT and CDR2 FQNNGV. The CDR3 is 15 amino acids. The CDR3 DNA reads as TGTGCCAGCAGCTATTTAGCGGGAGCAGGTTCCGAGCAGTACTTC. This codes for CASSYLAGAGSEQYF.

The chain joins TRBV11-3 to TRBJ2-2; D possibly corresponds to TRBD2 (5 bases). The CDR3 is 14 residues long. Germline V CDR1 and CDR2: SGHNT, YENEEA. The V end lost 3 bases, the J end lost 6 bases, and 11 bases lay between the germline ends. The CDR3 DNA is TGTGCCAGCAGCTTGGGAGAACGGGCCGGGGAGCTGTTTTTT. Translated, it gives CASSLGERAGELFF. The full variable domain, in which reference TRBV11-3 and TRBJ2-2 provide the parts outside the CDR3, is EAGVVQSPRYKIIEKKQPVAFWCNPISGHNTLYWYLQNLGQGPELLIRYENEEAVDDSQLPKDRFSAERLKGVDSTLKIQPAELGDSAVYLCASSLGERAGELFFGEGSRLTVL.

This sequence joins TRBV19 and TRBJ2-7; D may be TRBD1 (6 bases). Germline V gene sequence: CDR1 LNHDA, CDR2 SQIVND (reference sequence). The CDR3 consists of 15 residues. The germline V and J ends were trimmed by 4 bases and 0 bases, with 13 bases remaining between them. CDR3 nucleotides: TGTGCCAGTAGTACTATGACAGGCAGCTCCTACGAGCAGTACTTC. Residues: CASSTMTGSSYEQYF. Variable domain in full (rest from reference TRBV19 and TRBJ2-7): DGGITQSPKYLFRKEGQNVTLSCEQNLNHDAMYWYRQDPGQGLRLIYYSQIVNDFQKGDIAEGYSVSREKKESFPLTVTSAQKNPTAFYLCASSTMTGSSYEQYFGPGTRLTVT.

V and J are TRBV7-2 and TRBJ2-3, with TRBD2 identical over 7 bases. Trimming cost V 1 base and J 3 bases; bases outside gene matches: 1. The CDR3 totals 14 residues. Germline V CDR1 and CDR2: SGHTA, FQGNSA. The DNA for the CDR3 is TGTGCCAGCAGCTTAGGGCGGGAGACAGATACGCAGTATTTT. It codes for CASSLGRETDTQYF.

V gene TRBV5-8 combines with J gene TRBJ1-5, with 9 bases fitting TRBD1. V gave up 4 bases and J gave up 0 bases; unmatched junction bases: 8. The CDR3 covers 17 residues. CDR1 is SGHTS and CDR2 is YDEGEE in the germline V gene. The CDR3 sequence is CASSPGTGTHSNQPQHF. CDR3 nucleotide sequence: TGTGCCAGCAGCCCCGGGACAGGGACTCATAGCAATCAGCCCCAGCATTTT.

The rearrangement joins TRBV5-6 to TRBJ2-5; 10 bases align to TRBD1. The CDR3 is 14 residues long. V gave up 5 bases and J gave up 6 bases; unmatched junction bases: 7. CDR1 SGHDT and CDR2 YYEEEE come from the germline V gene. In nucleotides, the CDR3 is TGTGCCAGCAGGGCCGGGACAGGGGAAAAGACCCAGTACTTC. Translating it yields CASRAGTGEKTQYF.

This clone was picked up one time. The chain employs TRBV10-2 and TRBJ2-5; 13 bases align to TRBD2. CDR3 length: 16 residues. V shed 6 bases, J shed 1 base, and the junction held 5 bases outside the gene matches. Germline V gene data show CDR1 as WSHSY and CDR2 as SAAADI. CDR3 bases: TGCGCCAGCAGGGGGACTAGCGGGATGATCCAAGAGACCCAGTACTTC. It codes for CASRGTSGMIQETQYF.

The chain links TRBV9 to TRBJ2-7, with 7 bases identical to TRBD2. The CDR3 contains 15 residues. V trimming: 0 bases; J trimming: 9 bases; junction bases outside the gene matches: 12. CDR1 SGDLS and CDR2 YYNGEE come from the germline V gene. As DNA, the CDR3 is TGTGCCAGCAGCGTAGAGGGAGGGTCGGGTTCGGGGCAGTACTTC. Protein product: CASSVEGGSGSGQYF.

V usage is TRBV14 and J usage is TRBJ1-6, with 7 positions matching TRBD1. From germline, CDR1 is SGHDN and CDR2 FVKESK. With V trimmed by 3 bases and J by 7 bases, 6 bases remained unmatched. The CDR3 contains 15 residues. The CDR3 coding sequence is TGTGCCAGCAGCCACGACAGGGTCGGCAATTCACCCCTCCACTTT. It specifies CASSHDRVGNSPLHF.

This clone showed up just a few times. The V and J genes are TRBV6-2 or TRBV6-3 and TRBJ1-2; a possible D gene is TRBD1 (6 bases). This CDR3 has 13 residues. Germline CDR1 reads MNHEY; CDR2 reads SVGEGT. V lost 5 bases and J 2 bases, leaving 9 bases between the germline ends. CDR3 DNA: TGTGCCAGCAGTCGACAGGAAAACTATGGCTACACCTTC. This sequence encodes CASSRQENYGYTF.

This chain uses TRBV18 with TRBJ1-1; D ambiguous. Germline CDR1 and CDR2: KGHSH and LQKENI. V was clipped by 2 bases and J by 2 bases, with 6 bases between them. This CDR3 region has 13 residues. CDR3 nucleotide sequence: TGTGCCAGCTCACCAAAAGCAAACACTGAAGCTTTCTTT. This codes for CASSPKANTEAFF.

The chain uses TRBV30 and TRBJ1-1; 7 bases fit TRBD1. The germline gives CDR1 GTSNPN, CDR2 SVGIG (reference sequence). This CDR3 comprises 12 residues. The V and J ends lost 6 bases and 1 base, in that order; junction bases with no gene match: 2. CDR3 sequence: CACGQENTEAFF. The CDR3 region has the DNA TGTGCCTGTGGACAGGAGAACACTGAAGCTTTCTTT.

This chain links TRBV3-1 (or the pseudogene TRBV3-2) with TRBJ2-6, with TRBD2 matching over 7 bases. V dropped 1 base and J dropped 0; count of bases not matched to a gene: 9. CDR3 length: 19 amino acids. CDR1 is LGHDT, CDR2 YNNKEL, per germline (reference sequence). The CDR3, as DNA: TGTGCCAGCAGCCAAGTTTCCAGCGGGATCCCCTCTGGGGCCAACGTCCTGACTTTC. Its protein is CASSQVSSGIPSGANVLTF.

The CDR3: CSVASGGGYTF. The CDR3 nucleotides are TGCAGCGTTGCCTCCGGGGGTGGCTACACCTTC. V and J are TRBV29-1 and TRBJ1-2; D may be TRBD1 (5 bases). Germline V lookup: CDR1 SQVTM, CDR2 ANQGSEA. V was cut by 4 bases and J by 7 bases, with 10 bases left in between. The CDR3 sequence is 11 residues long.

This clone was seen just once. The chain has TRBV4-2 and TRBJ1-1; D may be TRBD1 (5 bases). Germline V gene data show CDR1 as LGHNA and CDR2 as YNFKEQ. The CDR3 loop spans 15 amino acids. V lost 4 bases and J lost 4, with 16 bases in between. The CDR3 DNA reads TGTGCCAGCAGCCCAAAAGGAGGGGCTGGCACTGAAGCTTTCTTT. This sequence encodes CASSPKGGAGTEAFF.

This clone has a single count. The J gene is TRBJ2-1, the V gene TRBV29-1, with no clear D. The CDR3 has 12 residues. V was trimmed by 2 bases and J by 4 bases, leaving 6 bases between them. The V gene's germline CDR1 is SQVTM and CDR2 ANQGSEA. The CDR3 here is CSVESSYNEQFF. In DNA form, the CDR3 reads TGCAGCGTTGAATCCTCGTACAATGAGCAGTTCTTC.

This clone was counted a single time. The V gene is TRBV25-1, the J gene TRBJ1-2; the match to TRBD1 covers 9 bases. The CDR3 consists of 15 residues. From germline, CDR1 is MGHDK and CDR2 SYGVNS. The V and J ends lost 4 bases and 7 bases, in that order; junction bases with no gene match: 10. The CDR3 is CASSGWTGESSGYTF. CDR3 coding DNA: TGTGCCAGCAGTGGGTGGACAGGGGAAAGCTCTGGCTACACCTTC.

This chain joins TRBV13 and TRBJ2-6; D remains unclear. Trimming cost V 3 bases and J 0 bases, with 9 bases left between them. Looked up from germline, CDR1 is PRHDT and CDR2 is FYEKMQ (reference sequence). This CDR3 has 16 residues. CDR3 protein: CASSLRGTSGANVLTF. The CDR3 nucleotides read TGTGCCAGCAGCTTGAGAGGAACCTCTGGGGCCAACGTCCTGACTTTC.

This clone has a handful of counts. This sequence joins TRBV6-2 or TRBV6-3 and TRBJ1-1, with 8 nucleotides matching TRBD1. V shed 4 bases and J 5 bases; nucleotides not matched to a gene: 9. Germline V gene data show CDR1 as MNHEY and CDR2 as SVGEGT. The CDR3 has 15 residues. The DNA for the CDR3 is TGTGCCAGCAGTTCCTTCGGACAGGGAAGAACTGAAGCTTTCTTT. Protein sequence: CASSSFGQGRTEAFF.

This clone was recorded only once. This chain connects TRBV13 to TRBJ1-5; the D is unclear. The CDR3 runs 15 residues. Germline values: CDR1 PRHDT, CDR2 FYEKMQ (reference sequence). Deletions cut 0 bases from V and 1 base from J, with 7 bases between. The CDR3 loop reads CASSLGLESNQPQHF. In nucleotides, the CDR3 is TGTGCCAGCAGCTTAGGCCTGGAGAGCAATCAGCCCCAGCATTTT.

This sequence joins TRBV9 and TRBJ2-1; 7 bases line up with TRBD2. CDR3 length: 16 residues. Unmatched junction bases numbered 10, after V lost 4 bases and J lost 3 bases. Looked up from germline, CDR1 is SGDLS and CDR2 is YYNGEE. The CDR3 DNA reads as TGTGCCAGCAGCCCACCCGGGACTACTATCTACAATGAGCAGTTCTTC. Translating gives CASSPPGTTIYNEQFF.

The chain joins TRBV7-9 to TRBJ2-7, with a weak D call TRBD2 (6 bases). The germline V and J ends were trimmed by 1 base and 0 bases, with 16 bases remaining between them. CDR3 length: 17 residues. CDR1 is SEHNR, CDR2 FQNEAQ, per germline (reference sequence). The CDR3 DNA reads as TGTGCCAGCAGCTTAGTAGATCGCGGGGAACTCTCCTACGAGCAGTACTTC. Translating it yields CASSLVDRGELSYEQYF. The complete variable domain, with remaining parts taken from reference TRBV7-9 and TRBJ2-7, reads DTGVSQNPRHKITKRGQNVTFRCDPISEHNRLYWYRQTLGQGPEFLTYFQNEAQLEKSRLLSDRFSAERPKGSFSTLEIQRTEQGDSAMYLCASSLVDRGELSYEQYFGPGTRLTVT.

The chain couples TRBV5-1 to TRBJ2-3; tentative D call: TRBD2 (5 bases). This CDR3 has 13 amino acids. CDR1 and CDR2 from the germline V gene are SGHRS and YFSETQ. The V end lost 4 bases, the J end lost 3 bases, and 9 bases lay between the germline ends. The CDR3 is CASSLLATDTQYF. CDR3 coding DNA: TGCGCCAGCAGCCTTCTAGCTACAGATACGCAGTATTTT.

The rearrangement links TRBV4-2 to TRBJ2-3; tentative D call: TRBD1 (6 bases). Trimming left V 1 base short and J 5 bases short, with 10 bases between. CDR3 size: 14 residues. The germline CDR1 and CDR2 sequences are LGHNA and YNFKEQ. The chain's CDR3 is CASSQGQAQDTQYF. CDR3 coding DNA: TGTGCCAGCAGCCAAGGACAGGCACAAGATACGCAGTATTTT.

In its sample, this clone was seen a few times. The genes are TRBV27 and TRBJ2-7; weak D call: TRBD1 (5 bases). Germline values: CDR1 MNHEY, CDR2 SMNVEV (reference sequence). This CDR3 has 13 amino acids. The germline V and J ends were trimmed by 5 bases and 2 bases, with 10 bases remaining between them. The CDR3 sequence is CASSTDSTYEQYF. The CDR3 region has the DNA TGTGCCAGCAGTACCGACAGCACCTACGAGCAGTACTTC.

This clone has only one observation. V is TRBV7-2 and J is TRBJ1-3; 12 positions match TRBD1. The germline gives CDR1 SGHTA, CDR2 FQGNSA. This CDR3 spans 17 amino acids. The V and J ends lost 4 bases and 3 bases, in that order; junction bases with no gene match: 7. The CDR3 DNA is TGTGCCAGCAGCTCAGCCGGGACAGGGGGCGGTGGAAACACCATATATTTT. This sequence encodes CASSSAGTGGGGNTIYF.